One and the same sample provided the 6 T cell receptor beta chains below, sequenced in a study of regulatory T cells in long-lasting Graves disease. The authors built TCR beta libraries using iRepertoire HTBI primers and Arm-PCR of CDR3 regions. TCRdb fed the multiplex PCR reads into MiXCR, producing one record per CDR3 protein. The repertoire has about 450,000 distinct CDR3 sequences, about a quarter of them found once; the top ten carry 26%. Time point specified: persistent/refractory GD, antithyroid drugs over 5 years with positive TRAb. PBMC-extracted RNA yielded the TCR library. The sample was peripheral blood mononuclear cells (PBMCs), taken when the disease was refractory, from a patient treated with antithyroid drugs. The receptor source for this set is a female donor with Graves disease.

This clonotype was seen ten or more times. The rearrangement links TRBV12-3 or TRBV12-4 to TRBJ2-7; 13 bases match TRBD2. The CDR3 extends over 15 amino acids. J lost 2 bases, V lost 4 bases, and 2 bases had no gene match. The CDR3 nucleotides are TGTGCCAGCAGTTCAACTAGCGGGAGGGCCTACGAGCAGTACTTC. It specifies CASSSTSGRAYEQYF.

This clonotype occurred a few times. V is TRBV29-1 and J is TRBJ1-2; possible D gene TRBD1, 6 bases. The CDR3 sequence is 11 residues long. Trimming pared 4 bases from V and 9 bases from J, leaving 12 bases between. Germline lookup yields CDR1 SQVTM and CDR2 ANQGSEA. The CDR3 here is CSVVKRDSYTF. CDR3 nucleotides: TGCAGCGTTGTCAAGAGGGACAGCTACACCTTC.

The V call is TRBV19, the J call TRBJ2-7, with TRBD2 matching 10 bases. With V trimmed by 0 bases and J by 4 bases, 9 bases remained unmatched. From germline, CDR1 is LNHDA and CDR2 SQIVND (reference sequence). The CDR3 contains 17 residues. The DNA of the CDR3 is TGTGCCAGTAGTATAGACCCCCGGACTAGCGGACGTTACGAGCAGTACTTC. Translating it yields CASSIDPRTSGRYEQYF.

The rearrangement links TRBV10-3 to TRBJ1-1, with a tentative D call TRBD1 (5 bases). Germline lookup yields CDR1 ENHRY and CDR2 SYGVKD. The CDR3 length is 14 residues. V lost 6 bases and J 2 bases, leaving 13 bases between the germline ends. For the CDR3, the DNA is TGTGCCATCAGGATTCAGGGAAGTAACACTGAAGCTTTCTTT. Its protein product is CAIRIQGSNTEAFF.

This clonotype was counted many times. The V and J genes are TRBV28 and TRBJ1-1; D gene unclear. The CDR3 runs 10 residues. Per germline, CDR1 MDHEN and CDR2 SYDVKM. Trimming stripped 3 bases from V and 14 bases from J, with 10 bases between. The CDR3: CASSLETVFF. The DNA for the CDR3 is TGTGCCAGCAGTTTGGAAACGGTATTCTTT.

The chain joins TRBV2 to TRBJ1-4; perhaps TRBD1 as D (5 bases). Germline-derived CDR1 and CDR2 are SNHLY and FYNNEI. The CDR3 has 15 amino acids. V lost 6 bases, J lost 8 bases, and 19 bases lay in between. The CDR3 loop is CASSSGTAQWEKLFF. The CDR3 nucleotides read TGTGCCAGCAGCTCCGGGACGGCCCAATGGGAAAAACTGTTTTTT.